The following is a TCR beta chain sequence with its context. The CDR3 spans 14 residues. V gave up 5 bases and J gave up 0 bases; unmatched junction bases: 2. Germline V gene sequence: CDR1 MNHEY, CDR2 SVGAGI. In the authors' workflow: Amplification of reference gene primers was used by the study to estimate nucleated cell counts. Sequenced by immunoSEQ multiplex PCR; TCRdb stores in-frame clones only, minus some. The DNA gave D and trimming, while V, J and clone size come from that table. The sample yields some 190,000 clones, approximately 85% seen once. This entry comes from a study of blood T cell repertoires in COVID-19. For the study at large: The United States, Italy and Spain were the sources of the acute and convalescent COVID-19 samples. Nucleic acid was either cDNA or gDNA, and it came from T cells, B-cell-depleted T cells, or PBMCs.

This receptor was taken from a man between 60 and 70 years old with acute or convalescent COVID-19. The V and J genes are TRBV6-5 and TRBJ2-7; 9 nucleotides align to TRBD1. Sequenced material: peripheral blood. This chain's CDR3 is CASSKQGASYEQYF. In DNA, the CDR3 is TGTGCCAGCAGTAAACAGGGGGCCTCCTACGAGCAGTACTTC.